The 24 T cell receptor beta chains listed next were all sequenced from one sample in a study of cytomegalovirus exposure and HLA in healthy donors. Primers for the PCR totalled 60 Vbeta and 13 Jbeta. Generated by immunoSEQ multiplex PCR, the TCRdb table keeps only in-frame clones and is missing some. The top ten hold approximately 3.6% of the sample, which has some 190,000 clones, roughly 86% seen once. Material: PBMCs. All receptors derive from a man aged 35-49 years in good health and CMV-seropositive.

The chain couples TRBV18 to TRBJ2-1; TRBD2 aligns across 10 bases. The trim removed 5 bases at V and 8 bases at J, leaving 3 bases unmatched. This CDR3 region has 13 residues. Germline-derived CDR1 and CDR2 are KGHSH and LQKENI. The CDR3 DNA reads as TGTGCCAGCTCAAAAGGGACTAGCGATGAGCAGTTCTTC. Residues: CASSKGTSDEQFF.

Notes on this clone: The sample holds other DNA sequences that translate to the same CDR3. CDR3: CASSPRTGYTEAFF. As DNA, the CDR3 is TGTGCCAGCTCACCAAGGACTGGGTACACTGAAGCTTTCTTT. V gene TRBV18 combines with J gene TRBJ1-1; unclear D gene. Germline V gene lookup returns CDR1 KGHSH and CDR2 LQKENI. The CDR3 consists of 14 residues. V was pared by 2 bases and J by 3 bases, with 10 bases between.

The chain has TRBV5-1 and TRBJ2-7; 9 bases are a match to TRBD1. The CDR3 runs 15 residues. Germline-derived CDR1 and CDR2 are SGHRS and YFSETQ. J was trimmed by 5 bases and V by 4 bases; bases with no gene match: 10. The CDR3 loop is CASSHGQGRTHEQYF. CDR3 DNA sequence: TGCGCCAGCAGCCATGGACAGGGGCGGACCCACGAGCAGTACTTC.

The rearrangement joins TRBV5-4 to TRBJ2-5; 9 bases line up with TRBD1. The J segment lost 11 bases and the V segment lost 6 bases, leaving 14 bases of the junction unmatched. Germline CDR1 SGHNT, CDR2 YYREEE (reference sequence). This CDR3 has 14 residues. As DNA, the CDR3 is TGTGCCAGCACCCCCGCCGGGACAGGGACTGAGCAGTACTTC. Amino acid sequence: CASTPAGTGTEQYF.

V usage is TRBV9 and J usage is TRBJ2-1; D perhaps matches TRBD2 (6 bases). Trimming removed 0 bases at V and 4 bases at J, with 14 bases between. Germline CDR1 and CDR2: SGDLS and YYNGEE. The CDR3 length is 16 residues. CDR3 sequence reads: CASSVASGLGYNEQFF. DNA for the CDR3: TGTGCCAGCAGCGTAGCCAGCGGGTTGGGGTACAATGAGCAGTTCTTC.

V and J are TRBV6-5 and TRBJ1-4; D gene ambiguous. Trimming removed 0 bases from V and 7 bases from J, with 12 bases in between. The CDR3 loop spans 15 amino acids. Germline CDR1 and CDR2: MNHEY and SVGAGI. CDR3 protein: CASSYSIRGGEKLFF. The CDR3 region has the DNA TGTGCCAGCAGTTACTCGATAAGAGGCGGTGAAAAACTGTTTTTT.

The chain has TRBV9 and TRBJ2-4; 7 bases line up with TRBD1. CDR1 is SGDLS and CDR2 is YYNGEE in the germline V gene. With 4 bases clipped from V and 0 bases from J, the junction kept 4 bases outside the gene matches. This CDR3 is built from 15 residues. The CDR3 loop is CASSRGGIAKNIQYF. In nucleotides, the CDR3 is TGTGCCAGCAGCCGAGGGGGCATAGCCAAAAACATTCAGTACTTC.

The table lists this clone with a count of one. This chain joins TRBV30 and TRBJ1-2; D is unclear. The length of the CDR3 is 12 residues. V was cut by 0 bases and J by 8 bases, with 10 bases left in between. Germline loops: CDR1 GTSNPN, CDR2 SVGIG (reference sequence). The CDR3 sequence: CAWSVLALGYTF. CDR3 nucleotides: TGTGCCTGGAGTGTACTCGCCCTGGGCTACACCTTC.

This chain links TRBV9 with TRBJ1-3; 7 bases align to TRBD1. The CDR3 length is 16 residues. Germline CDR1 SGDLS, CDR2 YYNGEE. The junction had 10 bases not matched to a gene; V was cut back by 5 bases and J by 2 bases. DNA of the CDR3: TGTGCCAGCAGTGAACAGGGGTTACGTCCTGGAAACACCATATATTTT. Translated: CASSEQGLRPGNTIYF.

The chain's CDR3 is CASVSTGVGNIQYF. The CDR3 DNA reads as TGTGCCAGCGTCTCGACAGGGGTGGGGAACATTCAGTACTTC. The chain carries TRBV6-5 and TRBJ2-4; 8 positions match TRBD1. This CDR3 spans 14 amino acids. Germline-derived CDR1 and CDR2 are MNHEY and SVGAGI. Trimming at V came to 8 bases and at J to 7 bases, leaving 10 bases not matched to a gene.

Only a few counts were recorded for this clone. This chain uses TRBV5-1 with TRBJ2-3; the match to TRBD2 covers 7 bases. This CDR3 contains 16 residues. CDR1 and CDR2 from the germline V gene are SGHRS and YFSETQ. V gave up 2 bases and J gave up 0 bases; unmatched junction bases: 6. The CDR3 loop is CASSFSLADSTDTQYF. CDR3 nucleotides: TGCGCCAGCAGCTTTTCCCTAGCGGACAGCACAGATACGCAGTATTTT.

V gene TRBV18 combines with J gene TRBJ2-7; tentative D call: TRBD1 (5 bases). Trimming stripped 4 bases from V and 2 bases from J, with 12 bases between. The germline V gene has CDR1 KGHSH and CDR2 LQKENI. The length of the CDR3 is 14 residues. CDR3 sequence (DNA): TGTGCCAGCTCACGTGGGGCGTCTACCTACGAGCAGTACTTC. Encoded protein: CASSRGASTYEQYF.

The chain links TRBV6-5 to TRBJ2-5; D is possibly TRBD2 (5 bases). The J call is doubtful: the DNA matches TRBJ2-7 better. Germline assignment: CDR1 MNHEY and CDR2 SVGAGI. This CDR3 is 14 amino acids long. DNA for the CDR3: TGTGCCAGCAGTTACGAGGGCAGGTCCTACGAGCAGTACTTC. Translating it yields CASSYEGRSYEQYF.

The chain recombines TRBV5-1 with TRBJ2-1; TRBD1 might be the D (6 bases). The CDR3 extends over 15 amino acids. The V end lost 4 bases, the J end lost 9 bases, and 20 bases lay between the germline ends. The germline V gene has CDR1 SGHRS and CDR2 YFSETQ. The CDR3 sequence is CASSLTGTKGGEQFF. CDR3 DNA: TGCGCCAGCAGCCTCACCGGGACAAAGGGCGGTGAGCAGTTCTTC.

This rearrangement joins TRBV28 to TRBJ1-1; perhaps TRBD1 as D (6 bases). V gave up 3 bases and J gave up 0 bases, with 20 bases separating them. Germline V gene data show CDR1 as MDHEN and CDR2 as SYDVKM. The CDR3 is made up of 18 amino acids. The CDR3 DNA reads as TGTGCCAGCAGTTTCAAACGTGGGACACGCCTAATGAACACTGAAGCTTTCTTT. Amino acids: CASSFKRGTRLMNTEAFF.

The J gene is TRBJ1-6, the V gene TRBV6-6; 7 bases fit TRBD1. The CDR3 runs 16 residues. V gave up 0 bases and J gave up 3 bases; unmatched junction bases: 2. The germline CDR1 and CDR2 sequences are MNHNY and SVGAGI (reference sequence). CDR3 amino acids: CASSYSGDSYNSPLHF. DNA of the CDR3: TGTGCCAGCAGTTACTCGGGGGACAGCTATAATTCACCCCTCCACTTT.

The J gene is TRBJ1-5, the V gene TRBV5-8; D is ambiguous. The V and J ends lost 1 base and 3 bases respectively, with 8 bases between them. Germline-derived CDR1 and CDR2 are SGHTS and YDEGEE. The CDR3 is 14 amino acids. For the CDR3, the DNA is TGTGCCAGCAGCTTGTATCAGAACAATCAGCCCCAGCATTTT. It codes for CASSLYQNNQPQHF.

The chain links TRBV2 to TRBJ2-7; a weak D match, TRBD1 (5 bases). Germline CDR1 reads SNHLY; CDR2 reads FYNNEI. The CDR3 spans 13 residues. Trimming stripped 7 bases from V and 5 bases from J, with 15 bases between. This CDR3 is CASKAGLYNEQYF. For the CDR3, the DNA is TGTGCCAGCAAGGCAGGGCTTTATAACGAGCAGTACTTC. Variable domain in full (rest from reference TRBV2 and TRBJ2-7): EPEVTQTPSHQVTQMGQEVILRCVPISNHLYFYWYRQILGQKVEFLVSFYNNEISEKSEIFDDQFSVERPDGSNFTLKIRSTKLEDSAMYFCASKAGLYNEQYFGPGTRLTVT.

The chain is built from TRBV5-5 and TRBJ2-5; 7 bases map to TRBD1. The germline CDR1 and CDR2 sequences are SGHKS and YYEKEE (reference sequence). The CDR3 runs 14 residues. V lost 7 bases, J lost 4 bases, and 10 bases stayed unmatched. DNA of the CDR3: TGTGCCAGCGCTAAACAGGGGATTCTAGAGACCCAGTACTTC. Translation: CASAKQGILETQYF.

The rearrangement uses TRBV7-6 and TRBJ2-7, with TRBD2 matching over 7 bases. This CDR3 has 15 residues. Germline V gene data show CDR1 as SGHVS and CDR2 as FNYEAQ. V shed 5 bases and J 5 bases; nucleotides not matched to a gene: 12. CDR3 protein: CASSPGWGGVHEQYF. The CDR3 coding sequence is TGTGCCAGCAGCCCAGGATGGGGGGGGGTCCACGAGCAGTACTTC. Full variable domain (remainder filled in from reference TRBV7-6 and TRBJ2-7): GAGVSQSPRYKVTKRGQDVALRCDPISGHVSLYWYRQALGQGPEFLTYFNYEAQQDKSGLPNDRFSAERPEGSISTLTIQRTEQRDSAMYRCASSPGWGGVHEQYFGPGTRLTVT.

The chain links TRBV7-9 to TRBJ2-7; D unresolved. CDR1 is SEHNR and CDR2 is FQNEAQ in the germline V gene (reference sequence). Deletions cut 7 bases from V and 3 bases from J, with 7 bases between. The length of the CDR3 is 11 residues. Written as DNA, the CDR3 is TGTGCCAGCACCCCCGTCTACGAGCAGTACTTC. Encoded protein: CASTPVYEQYF.

The rearrangement links TRBV6-5 to TRBJ1-3; 7 bases line up with TRBD1. The ends lost 5 bases at V and 0 bases at J; junction bases unmatched: 1. Germline CDR1 MNHEY, CDR2 SVGAGI. The CDR3 totals 14 residues. The CDR3 sequence is CASSPGGSGNTIYF. The CDR3 DNA follows: TGTGCCAGCAGTCCAGGGGGCTCTGGAAACACCATATATTTT.

The V and J genes are TRBV15 and TRBJ2-1; D not resolved. The length of the CDR3 is 17 residues. Germline CDR1 reads LNHNV; CDR2 reads YYDKDF (reference sequence). Trimming took off 0 bases at V and 4 bases at J, with 16 bases between the two ends. CDR3 loop: CATSRDLWAGTYNEQFF. For the CDR3, the DNA is TGTGCCACCAGCAGAGATCTGTGGGCAGGAACGTACAATGAGCAGTTCTTC.

J is TRBJ2-7 and V is TRBV7-6; the match to TRBD1 covers 10 bases. The trim removed 5 bases at V and 2 bases at J, leaving 9 bases unmatched. The germline gives CDR1 SGHVS, CDR2 FNYEAQ. The CDR3 is 16 amino acids. CDR3 in amino acids: CASSPQSGTGAYEQYF. The CDR3 DNA sequence: TGTGCCAGCAGCCCCCAATCCGGGACAGGGGCCTACGAGCAGTACTTC.